Shown below are 27 T cell receptor beta chains from a single sample sequenced in a study of type 1 and type 2 diabetes patients. The PCR template was genomic DNA. Amplification of the beta chain CDR3 used 30 forward and 13 reverse multiplex primers. TCRdb ran MiXCR on the multiplex PCR reads and lists one entry per CDR3 protein. The sample lists fewer than 300,000 distinct CDR3 sequences; 47% were seen once. Sequences were obtained from peripheral blood mononuclear cells (PBMCs). The origin of the receptors is a man between 18 and 35 years old with type 2 diabetes.

The V and J genes are TRBV5-1 and TRBJ2-2; 9 nucleotides match TRBD2. The CDR3 extends over 17 amino acids. Germline values: CDR1 SGHRS, CDR2 YFSETQ. The V gene end was trimmed by 0 bases and the J gene end by 7 bases; junction bases not matched to a gene: 10. The CDR3 DNA sequence: TGCGCCAGCAGCTTGGATAGCGGGAGTTACCTAGTCGGGGAGCTGTTTTTT. Translation: CASSLDSGSYLVGELFF. The full variable domain, its missing parts supplied by reference TRBV5-1 and TRBJ2-2, is KAGVTQTPRYLIKTRGQQVTLSCSPISGHRSVSWYQQTPGQGLQFLFEYFSETQRNKGNFPGRFSGRQFSNSRSEMNVSTLELGDSALYLCASSLDSGSYLVGELFFGEGSRLTVL.

The J gene is TRBJ2-2, the V gene TRBV7-8, with 7 bases identical to TRBD2. In germline, CDR1 is SGHVS, CDR2 FQNEAQ. The CDR3 has 15 residues. The V and J ends lost 5 bases and 8 bases, in that order; junction bases with no gene match: 11. The CDR3 DNA sequence: TGTGCCAGCAGCGGGTCGCGGGGGATCAGAGGGGAGCTGTTTTTT. Its translation is CASSGSRGIRGELFF.

The chain carries TRBV5-1 and TRBJ2-3; TRBD2 aligns across 10 bases. The CDR3 covers 16 residues. Per the germline V gene, CDR1 is SGHRS and CDR2 is YFSETQ. The V and J ends lost 3 bases and 9 bases, in that order; junction bases with no gene match: 13. The CDR3 sequence is CASSSEKIAGGSTQYF. The CDR3 nucleotides are TGCGCCAGCAGCTCGGAAAAGATAGCGGGAGGTTCGACGCAGTATTTT.

The genes are TRBV28 and TRBJ1-5; 7 bases line up with TRBD1. The germline V gene encodes CDR1 MDHEN and CDR2 SYDVKM. The CDR3 length is 19 residues. With 7 bases clipped from V and 3 bases from J, the junction kept 21 bases outside the gene matches. CDR3 sequence reads: CASITRRQGSGRDNQPQHF. DNA of the CDR3: TGTGCCAGCATTACTCGGAGACAGGGCAGTGGCAGGGACAATCAGCCCCAGCATTTT.

This clonotype was seen repeatedly, ten times or more. J is TRBJ1-4 and V is TRBV15; unclear D gene. Trimming pared 8 bases from V and 6 bases from J, leaving 4 bases between. This CDR3 comprises 10 residues. Germline V gene data show CDR1 as LNHNV and CDR2 as YYDKDF (reference sequence). CDR3 region: CATGDEKLFF. In DNA, the CDR3 is TGTGCCACCGGGGATGAAAAACTGTTTTTT.

This clonotype was detected many times. V usage is TRBV7-2 and J usage is TRBJ2-7; D remains unclear. V was clipped by 5 bases and J by 1 base, with 3 bases between them. There are 11 residues in the CDR3. Germline CDR1 and CDR2: SGHTA and FQGNSA. CDR3 nucleotide sequence: TGTGCCAGCAGCGCGTCCTACGAGCAGTACTTC. Translation gives CASSASYEQYF.

The chain is built from TRBV12-3 or TRBV12-4 and TRBJ2-7, with TRBD1 as a possible D gene (6 bases). V was cut by 6 bases and J by 4 bases, with 10 bases left in between. This CDR3 is built from 12 residues. The CDR3 region is CASRNQGYEQYF. The CDR3 DNA reads as TGTGCCAGCAGAAACCAGGGGTACGAGCAGTACTTC.

The chain links TRBV19 to TRBJ2-7; D may be TRBD1 or TRBD2 (5 bases each). The CDR3 extends over 11 amino acids. V lost 8 bases and J 9 bases, leaving 14 bases between the germline ends. Germline values: CDR1 LNHDA, CDR2 SQIVND (reference sequence). The chain's CDR3 is CASHDEGRQYF. For the CDR3, the DNA is TGTGCCAGTCACGACGAGGGGAGGCAGTACTTC. The complete variable domain, with remaining parts taken from reference TRBV19 and TRBJ2-7, reads DGGITQSPKYLFRKEGQNVTLSCEQNLNHDAMYWYRQDPGQGLRLIYYSQIVNDFQKGDIAEGYSVSREKKESFPLTVTSAQKNPTAFYLCASHDEGRQYFGPGTRLTVT.

This chain connects TRBV20-1 to TRBJ2-5, with 9 bases matching TRBD2. The CDR3 loop spans 13 amino acids. Germline lookup yields CDR1 DFQATT and CDR2 SNEGSKA (reference sequence). CDR3 loop: CGWAGGGQETQYF. The CDR3 DNA reads TGCGGCTGGGCGGGAGGGGGGCAAGAGACCCAGTACTTC.

V usage is TRBV25-1 and J usage is TRBJ1-2, with 11 positions matching TRBD1. The germline gives CDR1 MGHDK, CDR2 SYGVNS. The CDR3 is 16 amino acids. Trimming took 4 bases from V and 4 from J; bases not matched to a gene: 8. CDR3 amino acids: CASSGFIGTGGYGYTF. The DNA for the CDR3 is TGTGCCAGCAGTGGTTTTATCGGGACAGGGGGCTATGGCTACACCTTC.

This clonotype appeared a single time. The chain carries TRBV20-1 and TRBJ2-1; 8 bases are shared with TRBD2. Trimming at V came to 2 bases and at J to 3 bases, leaving 6 bases not matched to a gene. The CDR3 spans 15 residues. CDR1 DFQATT and CDR2 SNEGSKA come from the germline V gene (reference sequence). The CDR3 region has the DNA TGCAGTGCTAGATTACTAGCGGACATCTACAATGAGCAGTTCTTC. Protein: CSARLLADIYNEQFF.

The chain employs TRBV9 and TRBJ1-4, with D unresolved. Germline loops: CDR1 SGDLS, CDR2 YYNGEE. This CDR3 is 15 amino acids long. V gave up 4 bases and J gave up 3 bases, with 13 bases separating them. The CDR3 spells CASSQRAGPNEKLFF. In nucleotides, the CDR3 is TGTGCCAGCAGCCAACGGGCCGGCCCTAATGAAAAACTGTTTTTT.

This clonotype was observed a handful of times. This rearrangement joins TRBV7-9 to TRBJ2-7; TRBD2 is a possible D gene (5 bases). V was trimmed by 1 base and J by 5 bases, leaving 18 bases between them. This CDR3 comprises 16 residues. CDR1 is SEHNR and CDR2 is FQNEAQ in the germline V gene (reference sequence). CDR3 DNA sequence: TGTGCCAGCAGCTTAGGGGCTGCCCTCGGAGGCCACGAGCAGTACTTC. Translating gives CASSLGAALGGHEQYF.

The chain has TRBV9 and TRBJ2-7; no firm D call. V dropped 3 bases and J dropped 3 bases, with 7 bases sitting between them. This CDR3 contains 12 residues. Germline-derived CDR1 and CDR2 are SGDLS and YYNGEE. CDR3 amino acids: CASSGGGYEQYF. In nucleotides, the CDR3 is TGTGCCAGCAGCGGGGGTGGCTACGAGCAGTACTTC.

This clonotype occurred a few times. The chain links TRBV5-1 to TRBJ2-7; D might be TRBD1 (5 bases). The V end lost 0 bases, the J end lost 2 bases, and 12 bases lay between the germline ends. Germline CDR1 SGHRS, CDR2 YFSETQ. The CDR3 is 15 residues long. The CDR3 DNA follows: TGCGCCAGCAGCTTGGCCCAGGGCCGCACCTACGAGCAGTACTTC. It translates to CASSLAQGRTYEQYF.

The J gene is TRBJ1-2, the V gene TRBV11-2; D remains unclear. Deletions cut 2 bases from V and 0 bases from J, with 16 bases between. The CDR3 runs to 17 residues. CDR1 SGHAT and CDR2 FQNNGV come from the germline V gene. The CDR3 DNA follows: TGTGCCAGCAGCTTAAGGACGGGAAGCCCTGCTAACTATGGCTACACCTTC. Translation: CASSLRTGSPANYGYTF. Full variable domain (missing parts from reference TRBV11-2 and TRBJ1-2): EAGVAQSPRYKIIEKRQSVAFWCNPISGHATLYWYQQILGQGPKLLIQFQNNGVVDDSQLPKDRFSAERLKGVDSTLKIQPAKLEDSAVYLCASSLRTGSPANYGYTFGSGTRLTVV.

The chain carries TRBV5-1 and TRBJ2-3; 13 bases match TRBD2. The trim removed 6 bases at V and 4 bases at J, leaving 8 bases unmatched. Germline lookup yields CDR1 SGHRS and CDR2 YFSETQ. The CDR3 extends over 16 amino acids. In nucleotides, the CDR3 is TGCGCCAGCACCCTAGGACTAGCGGGAGAGGCAGATACGCAGTATTTT. As protein: CASTLGLAGEADTQYF.

This clonotype turned up a few times. The rearrangement uses TRBV12-3 or TRBV12-4 and TRBJ1-2; D is perhaps TRBD1 (5 bases). The V end was cut by 6 bases, the J end by 2 bases, with 7 bases between. This CDR3 comprises 12 residues. This CDR3 reads CASRDNNYGYTF. The CDR3 nucleotides are TGTGCCAGCAGGGACAACAACTATGGCTACACCTTC.

The chain is built from TRBV10-1 and TRBJ2-1; tentative D call: TRBD2 (6 bases). Germline CDR1 is WNHNN and CDR2 is SYGVQD (reference sequence). The CDR3 runs to 13 residues. Trimming took 5 bases from V and 5 from J, leaving 10 bases between them. DNA of the CDR3: TGCGCCAGCAGTCGGGGGTCCAACAATGAGCAGTTCTTC. As protein: CASSRGSNNEQFF.

To note about this clonotype: The CDR3 does not end in the conserved phenylalanine or tryptophan, so this is likely a read error. The V call is TRBV20-1, the J call TRBJ2-7, with D unclear. The CDR3 spans 13 residues. V shed 6 bases and J shed 4 bases, with 16 bases lying between them. Germline V gene lookup returns CDR1 DFQATT and CDR2 SNEGSKA (reference sequence). In DNA form, the CDR3 reads TGCAGTGCACAGACCGGGTTGCTTTACGAGCAGTACCTC. This gives the protein CSAQTGLLYEQYL.

The rearrangement links TRBV5-1 to TRBJ2-1; no clear D. V lost 4 bases and J 4 bases, leaving 12 bases between the germline ends. The CDR3 loop spans 14 amino acids. CDR1 is SGHRS, CDR2 YFSETQ, per germline. The CDR3 loop is CASSGSPSYNEQFF. The DNA of the CDR3 is TGCGCCAGCAGCGGATCCCCTTCTTACAATGAGCAGTTCTTC.

This chain links TRBV30 with TRBJ1-2; D may be TRBD1 (6 bases). Germline CDR1 is GTSNPN and CDR2 is SVGIG (reference sequence). The ends were cut back, 4 bases at V and 1 base at J, with 13 bases in the middle. The CDR3 extends over 14 amino acids. The CDR3 loop is CAWMQGHLNYGYTF. The CDR3 nucleotides are TGTGCCTGGATGCAGGGACATCTTAACTATGGCTACACCTTC.

The rearrangement joins TRBV7-9 to TRBJ1-2; 9 bases agree with TRBD1. Germline lookup yields CDR1 SEHNR and CDR2 FQNEAQ (reference sequence). Unmatched junction bases numbered 8, after V lost 6 bases and J lost 0 bases. CDR3 size: 16 residues. CDR3 DNA: TGTGCCAGCAGTGATCACACAGGGGGCTCTAACTATGGCTACACCTTC. Its protein product is CASSDHTGGSNYGYTF.

This clonotype was counted only a few times. This chain links TRBV5-1 with TRBJ2-5; TRBD1 agrees at 9 bases. Germline lookup yields CDR1 SGHRS and CDR2 YFSETQ. The trim removed 0 bases at V and 5 bases at J, leaving 2 bases unmatched. This CDR3 is 14 amino acids long. The CDR3 DNA sequence: TGCGCCAGCAGCTTGGCCGACAGGGGGGAGACCCAGTACTTC. As protein: CASSLADRGETQYF.

The J gene is TRBJ1-6, the V gene TRBV6-1; D may be TRBD1 (6 bases). The CDR3 sequence is 15 residues long. V lost 2 bases and J 7 bases, leaving 12 bases between the germline ends. The germline gives CDR1 MNHNS, CDR2 SASEGT. The CDR3 nucleotides are TGTGCCAGCAGTGAACTGGGACAAATGAATTCACCCCTCCACTTT. Translating gives CASSELGQMNSPLHF.

The chain combines TRBV19 with TRBJ2-7; 7 bases fit TRBD1. CDR1 LNHDA and CDR2 SQIVND come from the germline V gene (reference sequence). The CDR3 has 14 amino acids. J lost 2 bases, V lost 2 bases, and 3 bases had no gene match. The CDR3 region has the DNA TGTGCCAGTAGTATACGGGACAGAACCTACGAGCAGTACTTC. It specifies CASSIRDRTYEQYF. Combining the CDR3 with reference TRBV19 and TRBJ2-7 gives the whole variable domain DGGITQSPKYLFRKEGQNVTLSCEQNLNHDAMYWYRQDPGQGLRLIYYSQIVNDFQKGDIAEGYSVSREKKESFPLTVTSAQKNPTAFYLCASSIRDRTYEQYFGPGTRLTVT.

This clonotype was recorded a few times. The chain uses TRBV12-3 or TRBV12-4 and TRBJ1-1, with D perhaps TRBD1 (5 bases). The CDR3 is made up of 13 amino acids. V was trimmed by 4 bases and J by 11 bases, leaving 17 bases between them. The DNA of the CDR3 is TGTGCCAGCAGTTCCGAGAACAGGCCCGGGGCTTTCTTT. Translating it yields CASSSENRPGAFF.